This T cell receptor beta chain derives from a study of blood T cells in healthy people across ages. Notes on this clonotype: Its antigen is unknown.

A second PCR of 7 to 11 cycles used a sample-barcoded 5' primer and a J-beta primer mix. TCRdb called the 5' RACE reads again in MiXCR, with one record for every CDR3 protein. The sample records approximately 850,000 distinct CDR3 sequences, 40% to 50% being singletons. The CDR3 is 15 residues long. V trimming: 3 bases; J trimming: 2 bases; junction bases outside the gene matches: 5. CDR1 MNHNY and CDR2 SVGAGI come from the germline V gene (reference sequence). Points from the study as a whole: One million T cells yielded diversity estimates that were considered underestimates.

The sequencing sample was made of blood. This chain joins TRBV6-6 and TRBJ2-3; the match to TRBD1 covers 7 bases. The sequence derives from a man aged 55 to 70 in good health. The CDR3 bases are TGTGCCAGCAGTTATTCGGGACAGAACACAGATACGCAGTATTTT. Translating it yields CASSYSGQNTDTQYF.